A selection of T cell receptor beta chains follows, all from one sample in a study of metastatic and nonmetastatic thyroid tumors. With MiXCR, TCRdb called clones anew from the PCR reads. The sample lists about 7,800 clones; approximately 30% were seen once. Sequences were obtained from adjacent normal tissue. Every receptor here comes from a female donor with papillary thyroid cancer or a benign thyroid nodule (not recorded which). Some clones in this sample may be carry-over from other donors' samples. Both conserved end residues are part of each CDR3. A D gene is named only where the DNA matches it firmly. The listing skips clone size in some rows; elsewhere it reads once, few, many or a size class.

TRBV6-1	TRBD1	TRBJ2-1	-	15	CASRQGQGAGPVQFF	TGTGCCAGCAGACAGGGACAGGGGGCTGGTCCCGTGCAGTTCTTC
TRBV20-1	-	TRBJ1-6	-	14	CSAYLTGDNSPLHF	TGCAGTGCTTATCTGACAGGCGACAATTCACCCCTCCACTTT
TRBV2	TRBD1	TRBJ2-5	-	15	CASRVRQGARETQYF	TGTGCCAGCAGGGTCAGACAGGGGGCCCGGGAGACCCAGTACTTC
TRBV30	-	TRBJ2-3	-	11	CAWASADTQYF	TGTGCCTGGGCCTCCGCAGATACGCAGTATTTT
TRBV6-1	-	TRBJ1-5	few	15	CASSEAVAGRQPQHF	TGTGCCAGCAGTGAAGCGGTGGCAGGGCGCCAGCCCCAGCATTTT
TRBV6-1	TRBD2	TRBJ2-2	few	15	CASTTSGAMAGELFF	TGTGCCAGCACAACTAGCGGCGCCATGGCCGGGGAGCTGTTTTTT
TRBV28	-	TRBJ1-5	medium-sized	14	CASLPGASNQPQHF	TGTGCCAGCCTCCCCGGGGCGAGCAATCAGCCCCAGCATTTT
TRBV6-1	-	TRBJ2-1	large	13	CASSELGANEQFF	TGTGCCAGCAGTGAACTAGGGGCGAATGAGCAGTTCTTC
TRBV6-1	-	TRBJ2-7	few	12	CASSEMWSEQYF	TGTGCCAGCAGTGAAATGTGGTCCGAGCAGTACTTC
TRBV7-8	TRBD2	TRBJ2-1	-	16	CASSSPASGAYNEQFF	TGTGCCAGCAGCTCCCCGGCTAGCGGGGCCTACAATGAGCAGTTCTTC
TRBV5-1	-	TRBJ1-2	-	15	CASSLDGNRAYGYTF	TGCGCCAGCAGCTTGGACGGAAACAGGGCCTATGGCTACACCTTC
TRBV20-1	-	TRBJ2-1	few	15	CSAPRWGGPYDEQFF	TGCAGTGCCCCTAGGTGGGGAGGACCGTACGATGAGCAGTTCTTC
TRBV9	-	TRBJ2-5	-	12	CASSVHIETQYF	TGTGCCAGCAGCGTCCACATAGAGACCCAGTACTTC
TRBV12-3/TRBV12-4	-	TRBJ2-2	-	14	CASSLSGARGELFF	TGTGCCAGCAGTTTGTCCGGGGCTCGAGGGGAGCTGTTTTTT
TRBV29-1	-	TRBJ2-7	-	14	CSVVNGTSAYEQYF	TGCAGCGTTGTTAACGGGACATCAGCCTACGAGCAGTACTTC
TRBV28	-	TRBJ2-3	-	15	CASNSEGSITDTQYF	TGTGCCAGCAATTCTGAAGGCTCTATCACAGATACGCAGTATTTT
TRBV28	-	TRBJ2-1	medium-sized	14	CASSFGGDASGDFF	TGTGCCAGCAGTTTCGGAGGGGATGCCTCTGGCGACTTCTTC
TRBV15	-	TRBJ2-1	-	15	CAPSVGPYPYNSQFF	TGTGCCCCCAGCGTTGGACCTTATCCTTACAATTCGCAGTTCTTC
TRBV19	TRBD1	TRBJ2-2	-	16	CASSVIQGAGTGELFF	TGTGCCAGTAGTGTAATACAGGGGGCGGGCACCGGGGAGCTGTTTTTT
TRBV25-1	-	TRBJ1-2	few	11	CAISESYGYTF	TGTGCCATCAGTGAATCCTACGGCTACACCTTC
TRBV27	TRBD1	TRBJ1-2	large	13	CASSLSDRVGYTF	TGTGCCAGCAGTTTATCGGACAGGGTAGGCTACACCTTC
TRBV12-5	-	TRBJ2-1	-	17	CASGLLTLTGSYNEQFF	TGTGCTAGTGGTTTGTTGACACTAACCGGATCCTACAATGAGCAGTTCTTC
TRBV11-3	-	TRBJ2-1	many	11	CASSRGVEQFF	TGTGCCAGCAGCCGCGGGGTTGAGCAGTTCTTC
TRBV7-2	-	TRBJ2-2	-	15	CASSLQRSVSGELFF	TGTGCCAGCAGCTTACAGCGGTCTGTTTCCGGGGAGCTGTTTTTT
TRBV30	TRBD2	TRBJ2-1	many	19	CAWNTRTSGSRSSYNEQFF	TGTGCCTGGAACACGCGGACTAGCGGGAGCCGGAGCTCCTACAATGAGCAGTTCTTC
TRBV4-2	-	TRBJ2-1	many	13	CASSRALDNEQFF	TGTGCCAGCAGCCGCGCTTTAGACAATGAGCAGTTCTTC
TRBV7-8	-	TRBJ1-1	-	15	CASRSDFTEGTEAFF	TGTGCGAGCAGGTCCGATTTCACAGAAGGGACTGAAGCTTTCTTT